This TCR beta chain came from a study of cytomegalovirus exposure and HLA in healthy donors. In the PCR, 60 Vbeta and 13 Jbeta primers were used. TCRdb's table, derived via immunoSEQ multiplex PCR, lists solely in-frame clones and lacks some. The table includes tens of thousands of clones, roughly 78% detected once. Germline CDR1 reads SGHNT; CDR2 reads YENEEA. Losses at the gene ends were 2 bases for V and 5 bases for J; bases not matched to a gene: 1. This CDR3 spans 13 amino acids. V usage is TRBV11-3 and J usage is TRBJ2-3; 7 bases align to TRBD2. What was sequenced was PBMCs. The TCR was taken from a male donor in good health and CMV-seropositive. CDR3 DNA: TGTGCCAGCAGCTTATGGGGGGGAGATACGCAGTATTTT. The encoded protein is CASSLWGGDTQYF.